The T cell receptor beta chain described here comes from a study of PD-1 blockade in classical Hodgkin lymphoma. Findings and caveats of the study: What drove the repertoire differences, possibly disease activity or prior therapy, has not been defined. According to reports, newly diagnosed patients had lower baseline TCR diversity than healthy donors, and relapsed/refractory patients had lower baseline TCR diversity still.

A note on this clone: Its antigen is currently unknown.

Regarding time point: newly diagnosed, previously untreated cHL patient sample. Newly diagnosed classical Hodgkin lymphoma PBMCs, still untreated, provided the comparison samples. Profiling relied on immunoSEQ multiplex PCR, and the TCRdb table lists in-frame clones only, not all of them. The sample holds about 47,000 clones; more than 75% are singletons and the top ten take nearly 5%. Germline lookup yields CDR1 SGHAT and CDR2 FQNNGV. The CDR3 totals 16 residues. After removal of 1 base from V and 3 bases from J, the junction contained 3 bases not matched to a gene. Input material: peripheral blood mononuclear cells (PBMCs). V is TRBV11-2 and J is TRBJ1-4, with 9 nucleotides matching TRBD1. This clonotype originated in a human donor with classical Hodgkin lymphoma. CDR3 DNA: TGTGCCAGCAGCTTAGGGGACAGGGCCTCTAATGAAAAACTGTTTTTT. Protein sequence: CASSLGDRASNEKLFF.